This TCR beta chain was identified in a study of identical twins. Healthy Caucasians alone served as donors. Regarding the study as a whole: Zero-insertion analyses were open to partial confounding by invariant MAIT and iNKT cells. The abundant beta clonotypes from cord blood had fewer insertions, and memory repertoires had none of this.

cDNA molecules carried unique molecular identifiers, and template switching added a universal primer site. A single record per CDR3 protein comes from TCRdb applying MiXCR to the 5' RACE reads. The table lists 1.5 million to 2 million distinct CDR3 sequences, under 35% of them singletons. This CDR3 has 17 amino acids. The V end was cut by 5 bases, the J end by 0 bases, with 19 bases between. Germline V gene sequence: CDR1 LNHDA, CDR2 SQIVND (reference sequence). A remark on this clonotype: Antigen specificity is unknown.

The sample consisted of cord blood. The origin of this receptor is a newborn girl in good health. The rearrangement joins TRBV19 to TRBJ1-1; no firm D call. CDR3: CASSPGRAIELNTEAFF. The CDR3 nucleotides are TGTGCCAGTAGTCCCGGACGGGCAATCGAACTGAACACTGAAGCTTTCTTT.